This record looks at one T cell receptor beta chain sequence and its context. Germline CDR1 KGHSH, CDR2 LQKENI. The CDR3 is made up of 17 amino acids. TCRdb reprocessed the 5' RACE reads; each CDR3 protein has one entry and no DNA is given. The listing records a few hundred thousand distinct CDR3 sequences. The source of the sample is a study of T cells expressing NK-cell markers. Whole-study context: Sequencing of TCR beta repertoires drew on sorted CD3+CD56+NKG2C+, CD3+CD56+NKG2C- and CD3+CD56-NKG2C+ T cells.

This TCR was recovered from a man between 18 and 69 years old in good health. Sequencing was done on a sample of blood T cells: a sorted CD56 or NKG2C T cell subset, CD4+ or CD8+ T cells, or bulk PBMC T cells (not recorded which). The gene calls are TRBV18 and TRBJ1-2; the D gene TCRdb calls, TRBD1, cannot be checked with no DNA. The CDR3 region is CASSPTPQRQGYSGYTF.